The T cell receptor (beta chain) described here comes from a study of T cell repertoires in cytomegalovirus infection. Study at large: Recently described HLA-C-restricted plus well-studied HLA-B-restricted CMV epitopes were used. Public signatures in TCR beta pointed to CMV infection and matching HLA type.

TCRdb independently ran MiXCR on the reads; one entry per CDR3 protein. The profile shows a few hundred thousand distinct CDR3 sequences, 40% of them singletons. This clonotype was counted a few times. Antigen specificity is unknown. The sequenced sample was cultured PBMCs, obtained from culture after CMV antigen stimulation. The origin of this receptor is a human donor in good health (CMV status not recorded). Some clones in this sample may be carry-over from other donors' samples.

In DNA, the CDR3 is TGTGCCAGCAGCTTAAGTCCTGCGGGAGCCTACAATGAGCAGTTCTTC. Its protein product is CASSLSPAGAYNEQFF. The chain has TRBV7-2 and TRBJ2-1; 7 positions match TRBD2. After removal of 2 bases from V and 2 bases from J, the junction contained 6 bases not matched to a gene. The CDR3 runs to 16 residues. The germline V gene has CDR1 SGHTA and CDR2 FQGNSA.